This TCR beta chain was sequenced for a study of human T cells and chemical hapten exposure. Looked up from germline, CDR1 is SGHNT and CDR2 is YYREEE (reference sequence). This CDR3 has 15 residues. Trimming took off 2 bases at V and 4 bases at J, with 12 bases between the two ends. The time point was: patch test 3, about 24 weeks after DPC sensitization. Treatment given: therapeutic diphenylcyclopropenone sensitization with weekly scalp DPC. Each patch test followed a blood draw. Participating donors were patients with alopecia, aged 18 to 70 years, considered appropriate candidates for DPC. At least ten counts were recorded for this clonotype. Antigen specificity is unknown. Unique molecular identifiers were attached to individual cDNA molecules within the library. A single record per CDR3 protein comes from TCRdb applying MiXCR to the RACE reads. The sample includes 150,000 to 200,000 distinct CDR3 sequences, under 25% of them seen just once.

Study results and limitations: TCRs above 1 in 1000 frequency did not change with DPC sensitization.

This specimen was whole blood, taken in connection with sensitization to the hapten diphenylcyclopropenone (DPC). This clonotype was obtained from a woman aged 40 to 50 with alopecia areata. Some clones in this sample may be carry-over from other donors' samples. The chain employs TRBV5-4 and TRBJ2-2, with D maybe TRBD1 (6 bases). CDR3 in amino acids: CASSLKQGTTGELFF. In DNA form, the CDR3 reads TGTGCCAGCAGCTTAAAACAGGGCACCACCGGGGAGCTGTTTTTT.